This T cell receptor beta chain is drawn from a study of Ad26.COV2.S vaccination and SARS-CoV-2 variants. About the research overall: Ad26.COV2.S arm of COV1001 included the donor. Participants got Ad26.COV2.S intramuscularly, once or twice 56 days apart. Study findings and constraints: Across vaccine and placebo recipients, the breadth of non-spike TCRs was similar. Substantial breadth was reportedly displayed by spike-specific CD8+ and CD4+ T cell responses after vaccination.

Turning to this clone: The antigen remains undetermined.

Assay: immunoSEQ multiplex PCR; the TCRdb copy retains only in-frame clones and omits some. This table has hundreds of thousands of clones, 83% appearing once. Sample treatment: roughly 20 received Ad26.COV2.S at low or high dose, single or two shots; about 5 received placebo; per-sample allocation not given. On day 63 after the first injection, vaccine and placebo recipients gave samples. The sample here was peripheral blood, taken in a trial of Ad26.COV2.S vaccine versus placebo. This clonotype originated in a person between 18 and 65 years old who received the Ad26.COV2.S COVID-19 vaccine or a placebo.

The CDR3 loop is CASSDSRGSYNEQFF. The DNA of the CDR3 is TGCGCCAGCAGTGACTCCCGGGGGAGCTACAATGAGCAGTTCTTC. The rearrangement joins TRBV10-2 to TRBJ2-1, with D perhaps TRBD2 (6 bases). CDR1 is WSHSY and CDR2 is SAAADI in the germline V gene. V gave up 3 bases and J gave up 3 bases, with 12 bases separating them. The CDR3 sequence is 15 residues long.